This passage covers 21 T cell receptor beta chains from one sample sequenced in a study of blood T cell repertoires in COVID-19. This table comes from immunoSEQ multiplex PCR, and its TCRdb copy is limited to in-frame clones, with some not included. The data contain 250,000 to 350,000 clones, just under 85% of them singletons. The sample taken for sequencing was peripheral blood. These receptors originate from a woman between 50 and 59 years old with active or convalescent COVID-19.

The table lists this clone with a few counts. CDR3 coding DNA: TGTGCCTCACGAGGGCCCCAGGTAGAGACCCAGTACTTC. As protein: CASRGPQVETQYF. This chain uses TRBV19 with TRBJ2-5; perhaps TRBD2 as D (5 bases). V shed 11 bases and J shed 4 bases, with 17 bases lying between them. This CDR3 region has 13 residues. Germline loops: CDR1 LNHDA, CDR2 SQIVND (reference sequence).

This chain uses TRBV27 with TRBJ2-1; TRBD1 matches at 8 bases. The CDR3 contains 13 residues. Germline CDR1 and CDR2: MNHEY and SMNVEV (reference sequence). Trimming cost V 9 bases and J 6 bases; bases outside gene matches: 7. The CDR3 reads CASSTGVGNEQFF. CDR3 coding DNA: TGTGCCAGTTCGACAGGGGTAGGCAATGAGCAGTTCTTC.

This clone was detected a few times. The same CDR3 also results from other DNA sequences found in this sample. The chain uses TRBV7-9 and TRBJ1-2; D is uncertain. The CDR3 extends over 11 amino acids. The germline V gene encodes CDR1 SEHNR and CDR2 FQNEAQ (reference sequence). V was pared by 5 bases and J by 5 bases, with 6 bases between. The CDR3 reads CASSPGYGYTF. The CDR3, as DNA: TGTGCCAGCAGCCCGGGGTATGGCTACACCTTC.

As DNA, the CDR3 is TGTGCCAGCAGCATGGAGGGACTAGGGGACAATGAGCAGTTCTTC. It codes for CASSMEGLGDNEQFF. This sequence joins TRBV5-6 and TRBJ2-1; 8 bases align to TRBD2. Germline loops: CDR1 SGHDT, CDR2 YYEEEE. The CDR3 spans 15 residues. Trimming took 4 bases from V and 5 from J; bases not matched to a gene: 8.

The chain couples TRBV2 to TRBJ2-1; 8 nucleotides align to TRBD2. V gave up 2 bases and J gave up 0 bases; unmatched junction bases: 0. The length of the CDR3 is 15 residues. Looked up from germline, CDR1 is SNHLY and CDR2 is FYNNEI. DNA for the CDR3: TGTGCCAGCAGTGAACTAGCGGGCTCCTACAATGAGCAGTTCTTC. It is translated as CASSELAGSYNEQFF.

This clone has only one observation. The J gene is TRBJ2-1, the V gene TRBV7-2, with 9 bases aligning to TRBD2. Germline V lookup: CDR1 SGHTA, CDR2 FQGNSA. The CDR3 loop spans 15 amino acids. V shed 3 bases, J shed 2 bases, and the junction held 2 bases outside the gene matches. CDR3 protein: CASSFSGSAYNEQFF. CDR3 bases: TGTGCCAGCAGCTTTAGCGGGAGTGCCTACAATGAGCAGTTCTTC. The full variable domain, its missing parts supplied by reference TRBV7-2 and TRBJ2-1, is GAGVSQSPSNKVTEKGKDVELRCDPISGHTALYWYRQSLGQGLEFLIYFQGNSAPDKSGLPSDRFSAERTGGSVSTLTIQRTQQEDSAVYLCASSFSGSAYNEQFFGPGTRLTVL.

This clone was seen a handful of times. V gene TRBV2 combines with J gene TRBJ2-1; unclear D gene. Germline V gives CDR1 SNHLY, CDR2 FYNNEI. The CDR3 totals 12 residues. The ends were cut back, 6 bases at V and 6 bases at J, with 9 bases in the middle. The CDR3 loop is CASRLDLNEQFF. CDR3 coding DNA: TGTGCCAGCAGGCTAGACCTCAATGAGCAGTTCTTC.

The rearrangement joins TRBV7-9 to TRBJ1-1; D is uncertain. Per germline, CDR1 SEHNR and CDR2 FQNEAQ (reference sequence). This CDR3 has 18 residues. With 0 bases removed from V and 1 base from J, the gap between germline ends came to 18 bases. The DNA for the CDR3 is TGTGCCAGCAGCTTAGCTTTCCCGCGCCGGGAGGGGAACACTGAAGCTTTCTTT. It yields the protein CASSLAFPRREGNTEAFF. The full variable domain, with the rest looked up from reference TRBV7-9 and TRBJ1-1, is DTGVSQNPRHKITKRGQNVTFRCDPISEHNRLYWYRQTLGQGPEFLTYFQNEAQLEKSRLLSDRFSAERPKGSFSTLEIQRTEQGDSAMYLCASSLAFPRREGNTEAFFGQGTRLTVV.

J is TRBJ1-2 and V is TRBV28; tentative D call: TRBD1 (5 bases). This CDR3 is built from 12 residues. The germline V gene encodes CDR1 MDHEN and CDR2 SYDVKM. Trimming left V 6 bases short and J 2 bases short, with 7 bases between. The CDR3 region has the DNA TGTGCCAGCAGGGACACGAACTATGGCTACACCTTC. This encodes CASRDTNYGYTF.

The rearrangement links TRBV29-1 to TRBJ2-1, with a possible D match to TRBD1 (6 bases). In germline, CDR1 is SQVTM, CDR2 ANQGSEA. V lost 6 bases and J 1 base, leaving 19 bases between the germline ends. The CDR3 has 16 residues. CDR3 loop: CSVILRQGWSYNEQFF. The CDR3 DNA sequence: TGCAGCGTCATCCTCCGGCAGGGGTGGTCCTACAATGAGCAGTTCTTC.

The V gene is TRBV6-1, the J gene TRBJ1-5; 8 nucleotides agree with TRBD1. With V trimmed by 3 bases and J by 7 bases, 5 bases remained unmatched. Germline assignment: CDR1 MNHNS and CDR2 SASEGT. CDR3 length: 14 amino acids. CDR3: CASSDQGARQPQHF. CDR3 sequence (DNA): TGTGCCAGCAGTGACCAGGGGGCTAGGCAGCCCCAGCATTTT.

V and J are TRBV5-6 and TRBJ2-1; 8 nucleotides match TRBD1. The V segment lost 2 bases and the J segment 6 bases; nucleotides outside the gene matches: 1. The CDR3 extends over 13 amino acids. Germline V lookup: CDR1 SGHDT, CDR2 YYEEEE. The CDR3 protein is CASSFTGGNEQFF. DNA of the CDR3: TGTGCCAGCAGCTTCACAGGGGGCAATGAGCAGTTCTTC.

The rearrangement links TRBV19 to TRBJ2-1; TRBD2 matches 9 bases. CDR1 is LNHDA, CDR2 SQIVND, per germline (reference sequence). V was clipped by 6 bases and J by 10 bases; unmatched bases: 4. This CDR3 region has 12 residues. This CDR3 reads CASRMTSGEQFF. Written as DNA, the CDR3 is TGTGCCAGTAGGATGACTAGCGGAGAGCAGTTCTTC.

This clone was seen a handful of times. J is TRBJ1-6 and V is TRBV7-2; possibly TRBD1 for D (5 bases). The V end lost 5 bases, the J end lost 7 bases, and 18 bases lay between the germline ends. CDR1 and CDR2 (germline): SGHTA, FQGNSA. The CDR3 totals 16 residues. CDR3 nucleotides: TGTGCCAGCAGCGCAGCCGCAAGGGGAATAAATTCACCCCTCCACTTT. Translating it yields CASSAAARGINSPLHF.

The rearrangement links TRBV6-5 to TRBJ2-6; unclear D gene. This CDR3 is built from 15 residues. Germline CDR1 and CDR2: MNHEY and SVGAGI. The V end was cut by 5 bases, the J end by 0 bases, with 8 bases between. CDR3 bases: TGTGCCAGCAGTACAGTGAGCTCTGGGGCCAACGTCCTGACTTTC. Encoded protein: CASSTVSSGANVLTF.

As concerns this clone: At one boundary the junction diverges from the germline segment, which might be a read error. DNA of the CDR3: TGTGCCAGCGCTCCGGGACTATCCTTCGAGCAGTACTTC. It specifies CASAPGLSFEQYF. The chain links TRBV4-2 to TRBJ2-7, with 7 bases identical to TRBD2. Germline assignment: CDR1 LGHNA and CDR2 YNFKEQ. The length of the CDR3 is 13 residues.

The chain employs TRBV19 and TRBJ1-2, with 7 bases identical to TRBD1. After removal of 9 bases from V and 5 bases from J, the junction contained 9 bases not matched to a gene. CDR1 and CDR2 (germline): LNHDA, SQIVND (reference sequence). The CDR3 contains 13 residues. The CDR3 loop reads CASSRTGVYGYTF. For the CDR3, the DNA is TGTGCCAGCAGCCGGACAGGTGTGTATGGCTACACCTTC.

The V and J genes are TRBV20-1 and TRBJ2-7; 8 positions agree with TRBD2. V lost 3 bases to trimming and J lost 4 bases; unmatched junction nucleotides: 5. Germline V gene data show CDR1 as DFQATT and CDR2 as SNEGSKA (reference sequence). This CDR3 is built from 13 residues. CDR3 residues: CSASAGLAYEQYF. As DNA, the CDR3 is TGCAGTGCTAGTGCCGGACTAGCTTACGAGCAGTACTTC.

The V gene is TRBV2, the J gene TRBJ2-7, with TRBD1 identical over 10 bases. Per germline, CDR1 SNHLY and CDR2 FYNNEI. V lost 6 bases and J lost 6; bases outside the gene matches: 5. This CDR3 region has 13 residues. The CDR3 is CASRDRGGGEQYF. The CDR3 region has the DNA TGTGCCAGCAGGGACAGGGGGGGAGGCGAGCAGTACTTC.

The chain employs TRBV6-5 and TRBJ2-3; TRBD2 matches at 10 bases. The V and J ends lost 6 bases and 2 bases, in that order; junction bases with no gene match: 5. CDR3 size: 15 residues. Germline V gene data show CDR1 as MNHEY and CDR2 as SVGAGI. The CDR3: CASREGLATTDTQYF. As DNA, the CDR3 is TGTGCCAGCAGGGAGGGACTAGCGACCACAGATACGCAGTATTTT.

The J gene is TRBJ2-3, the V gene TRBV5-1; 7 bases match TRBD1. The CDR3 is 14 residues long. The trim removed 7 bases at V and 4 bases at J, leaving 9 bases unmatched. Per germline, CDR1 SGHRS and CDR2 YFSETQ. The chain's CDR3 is CASSQGISADTQYF. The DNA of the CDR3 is TGCGCCAGCTCACAGGGGATTAGCGCAGATACGCAGTATTTT.